These T cell receptor beta chains were read from a single sample in a study of T cells in Graves' hyperthyroidism and ophthalmopathy. TCRdb re-called the multiplex PCR reads with MiXCR, one entry per CDR3 protein. The table lists approximately 600,000 distinct CDR3 sequences, roughly 15% of them singletons. Sequenced: blood. These receptors came from a woman in her forties with Graves' ophthalmopathy. CDR3s include the opening cysteine and the closing phenylalanine or tryptophan. D genes are given only for firm matches. The size field is filled for only some rows; it gives once, few, many or a size class.

>TRBJ1-2|TRBD1|many|TRBV28
CASSSSDRAGYGYTF
TGTGCCAGCAGCTCCTCGGACAGGGCGGGCTATGGCTACACCTTC
>TRBJ1-1|-|-|TRBV7-9
CASSKTGLQNTEAFF
TGTGCCAGCAGCAAAACGGGACTTCAGAACACTGAAGCTTTCTTT
>TRBJ2-7|-|-|TRBV12-3/TRBV12-4
CASSFRPSPRAYEQYF
TGTGCCAGCAGTTTTCGGCCATCGCCGCGGGCCTACGAGCAGTACTTC
>TRBJ2-2|-|-|TRBV24-1
CATSEGGRIVNTGELFF
TGTGCCACCAGTGAGGGGGGGCGTATAGTGAACACCGGGGAGCTGTTTTTT
>TRBJ1-2|TRBD1|many|TRBV6-5
CASSYSRGTGGSYGYTF
TGTGCCAGCAGTTACTCGCGGGGGACAGGGGGGAGCTATGGCTACACCTTC
>TRBJ2-7|-|-|TRBV28
CASSPRNKNEQYF
TGTGCCAGCAGTCCCCGTAATAAAAACGAGCAGTACTTC
>TRBJ2-5|TRBD2|many|TRBV20-1
CSVGTRLRETQYF
TGCAGTGTCGGGACTAGGCTTAGGGAGACCCAGTACTTC
>TRBJ1-2|TRBD1|many|TRBV6-1
CASSEGQGFYGYTF
TGTGCCAGCAGTGAGGGACAGGGATTCTATGGCTACACCTTC
>TRBJ1-5|-|-|TRBV6-2/TRBV6-3
CASSLAAGSEGQPQHF
TGTGCCAGCAGTTTAGCGGCCGGATCCGAGGGTCAGCCCCAGCATTTT
>TRBJ2-7|-|-|TRBV11-2
CASSLQDPAVPSYEQYF
TGTGCCAGCAGCTTACAGGATCCGGCGGTTCCCTCCTACGAGCAGTACTTC
>TRBJ1-1|-|many|TRBV4-1
CASSLHNRDTEAFF
TGCGCCAGCAGCCTACACAACAGAGACACTGAAGCTTTCTTT
>TRBJ2-5|-|many|TRBV30
CAWSGSETQYF
TGTGCCTGGAGTGGTTCCGAGACCCAGTACTTC
>TRBJ1-5|-|many|TRBV6-5
CASSYSKGGVSNQPQHF
TGTGCCAGCAGTTACTCGAAAGGGGGTGTAAGCAATCAGCCCCAGCATTTT
>TRBJ1-3|TRBD1|-|TRBV7-2
CASSLAPGQVGNTIYF
TGTGCCAGCAGCTTAGCCCCGGGACAGGTTGGAAACACCATATATTTT
>TRBJ1-1|-|-|TRBV5-1
CASSLNKNTEAFF
TGCGCCAGCAGCTTGAACAAGAACACTGAAGCTTTCTTT
>TRBJ2-5|TRBD2|-|TRBV7-8
CASSLPGGVLAYQETQYF
TGTGCCAGCAGCCTTCCTGGGGGGGTGTTAGCGTATCAAGAGACCCAGTACTTC